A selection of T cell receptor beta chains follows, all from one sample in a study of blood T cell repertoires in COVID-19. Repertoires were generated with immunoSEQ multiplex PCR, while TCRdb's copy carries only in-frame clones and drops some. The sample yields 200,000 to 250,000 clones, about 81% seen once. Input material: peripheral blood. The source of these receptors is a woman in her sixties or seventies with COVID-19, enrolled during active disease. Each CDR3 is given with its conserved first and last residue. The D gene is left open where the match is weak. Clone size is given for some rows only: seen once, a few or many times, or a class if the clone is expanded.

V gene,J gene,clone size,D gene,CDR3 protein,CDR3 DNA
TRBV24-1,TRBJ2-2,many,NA,CATGVGRGNTGELFF,TGTGCCACCGGAGTTGGGCGGGGGAACACCGGGGAGCTGTTTTTT
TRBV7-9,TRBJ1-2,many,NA,CASSFGYGGYTF,TGTGCCAGCAGCTTCGGGTACGGGGGCTACACCTTC
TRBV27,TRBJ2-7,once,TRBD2,CASSLVGTSTYEQYF,TGTGCCAGCAGTTTGGTCGGGACTAGCACCTACGAGCAGTACTTC
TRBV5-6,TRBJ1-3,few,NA,CASSLYGFSGNTIYF,TGTGCCAGCAGCTTGTACGGTTTCTCTGGAAACACCATATATTTT
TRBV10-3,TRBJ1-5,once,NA,CAIRAGLTNQPQHF,TGTGCCATACGGGCAGGGCTCACCAATCAGCCCCAGCATTTT
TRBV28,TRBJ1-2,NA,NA,CASRNLGGLGYTF,TGTGCCAGCAGAAACTTAGGAGGGCTTGGCTACACCTTC
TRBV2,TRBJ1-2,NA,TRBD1,CASRGTGGRGYGYTF,TGTGCCAGCAGGGGAACAGGGGGCCGGGGCTATGGCTACACCTTC
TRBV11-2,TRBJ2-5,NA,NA,CASSFGGTQYF,TGTGCCAGCAGCTTCGGAGGGACCCAGTACTTC
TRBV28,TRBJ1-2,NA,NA,CASSLYPGNGYTF,TGTGCCAGCAGTTTATACCCAGGGAATGGCTACACCTTC
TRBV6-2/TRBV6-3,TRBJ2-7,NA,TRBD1,CASSYEQGAPYEQYF,TGTGCCAGCAGTTACGAACAGGGGGCTCCCTACGAGCAGTACTTC
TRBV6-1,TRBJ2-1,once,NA,CASSEVGGYQQFF,TGTGCCAGCAGTGAAGTTGGAGGATACCAGCAGTTCTTC
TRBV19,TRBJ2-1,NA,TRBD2,CASRVTSGRNEQFF,TGTGCCAGTAGGGTCACTAGCGGGAGGAATGAGCAGTTCTTC
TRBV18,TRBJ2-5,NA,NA,CASSPGRPQETQYF,TGTGCCAGCTCACCAGGGAGACCACAAGAGACCCAGTACTTC
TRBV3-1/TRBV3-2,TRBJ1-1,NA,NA,CASSQGLRRTEAFF,TGTGCCAGCAGCCAAGGACTGAGAAGGACTGAAGCTTTCTTT
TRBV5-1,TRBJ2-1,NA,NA,CASSLAPPPLRPEEQFF,TGCGCCAGCAGCTTGGCCCCACCCCCACTACGCCCCGAAGAGCAGTTCTTC
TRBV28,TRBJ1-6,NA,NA,CASSYYRAVNSPLHF,TGTGCCAGCAGTTATTACAGGGCGGTTAATTCACCCCTCCACTTT
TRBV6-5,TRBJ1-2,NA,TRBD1,CASSLQGAFGYTF,TGTGCCAGCAGCCTACAGGGGGCGTTTGGCTACACCTTC
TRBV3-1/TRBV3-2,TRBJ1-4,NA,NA,CASSQLGGGEKLFF,TGTGCCAGCAGCCAATTGGGCGGCGGGGAAAAACTGTTTTTT
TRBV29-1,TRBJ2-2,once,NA,CSVARGTGELFF,TGCAGCGTTGCGCGGGGAACCGGGGAGCTGTTTTTT
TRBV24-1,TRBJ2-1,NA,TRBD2,CATSDPTSGSYSYNEQFF,TGTGCCACCAGTGATCCAACTAGCGGGAGTTACTCCTACAATGAGCAGTTCTTC
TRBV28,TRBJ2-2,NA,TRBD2,CASSLLLAGGPGELFF,TGTGCCAGCAGTTTATTACTAGCGGGAGGGCCCGGGGAGCTGTTTTTT
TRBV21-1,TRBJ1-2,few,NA,CASNHSLYGYTF,TGTGCCAGCAACCACTCCCTCTATGGCTACACCTTC
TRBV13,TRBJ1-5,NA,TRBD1,CASSLGLGQGNQPQHF,TGTGCCAGCAGCTTAGGCCTGGGACAGGGCAATCAGCCCCAGCATTTT
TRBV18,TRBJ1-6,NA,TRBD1,CASSPGQGFMSPLHF,TGTGCCAGCTCACCGGGACAGGGATTCATGTCACCCCTCCACTTT
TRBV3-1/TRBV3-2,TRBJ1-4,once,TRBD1,CASSVTGTGLFF,TGTGCCAGCAGCGTTACCGGGACAGGACTGTTTTTT
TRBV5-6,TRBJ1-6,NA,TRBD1,CASSLLDRGQRSPLHF,TGTGCCAGCAGCTTGCTGGACAGGGGGCAAAGGTCACCCCTCCACTTT
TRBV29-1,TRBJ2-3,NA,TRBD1,CSVPTQGAGTQYF,TGCAGCGTGCCCACACAGGGGGCCGGGACGCAGTATTTT
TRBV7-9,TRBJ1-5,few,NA,CASSLEGHQPQHF,TGTGCCAGCAGCTTAGAGGGGCATCAGCCCCAGCATTTT
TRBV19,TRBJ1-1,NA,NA,CASRAGGNTEAFF,TGTGCCAGTAGGGCGGGGGGGAACACTGAAGCTTTCTTT
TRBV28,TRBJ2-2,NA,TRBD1,CASSEGTGGIGELFF,TGTGCCAGCAGTGAAGGGACAGGGGGCATCGGGGAGCTGTTTTTT
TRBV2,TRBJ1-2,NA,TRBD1,CASRDRGQAGYTF,TGTGCCAGCAGGGACAGGGGGCAGGCTGGCTACACCTTC
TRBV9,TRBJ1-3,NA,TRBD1,CASSVGGTGGSGNTIYF,TGTGCCAGCAGCGTTGGGGGGACAGGGGGCTCTGGAAACACCATATATTTT
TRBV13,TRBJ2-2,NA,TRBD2,CASSLGRLAGRDGELFF,TGTGCCAGCAGCTTAGGGAGACTAGCGGGAAGGGACGGGGAGCTGTTTTTT
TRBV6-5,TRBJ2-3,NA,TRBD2,CAIPGGVSTDTQYF,TGTGCCATCCCGGGGGGGGTTAGCACAGATACGCAGTATTTT
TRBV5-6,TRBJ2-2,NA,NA,CASSRRQAVAGELFF,TGTGCCAGCAGCCGCCGACAGGCCGTTGCCGGGGAGCTGTTTTTT
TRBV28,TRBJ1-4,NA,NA,CASSLPGQATNEKLFF,TGTGCCAGCAGCTTACCTGGGCAAGCAACTAATGAAAAACTGTTTTTT
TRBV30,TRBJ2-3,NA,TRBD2,CAYLAGVADTQYF,TGTGCCTACCTAGCGGGGGTGGCAGATACGCAGTATTTT
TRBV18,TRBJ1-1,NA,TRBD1,CASSPTRDSNTEAFF,TGTGCCAGCTCACCTACCCGGGACAGTAACACTGAAGCTTTCTTT
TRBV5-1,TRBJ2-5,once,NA,CASSPTPGSQETQYF,TGCGCCAGCAGCCCGACCCCGGGGAGCCAAGAGACCCAGTACTTC
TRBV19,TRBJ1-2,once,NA,CASSHSYGYTF,TGTGCCAGTAGTCACAGCTATGGCTACACCTTC
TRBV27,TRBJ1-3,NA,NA,CASSLQGRVGNTIYF,TGTGCCAGCAGCTTACAGGGTAGGGTCGGAAACACCATATATTTT
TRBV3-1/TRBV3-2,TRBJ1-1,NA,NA,CASSPWTENTEAFF,TGTGCCAGCAGCCCATGGACAGAGAACACTGAAGCTTTCTTT
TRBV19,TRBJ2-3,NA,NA,CASSIGAYGRTDTQYF,TGTGCCAGTAGTATAGGAGCGTACGGGAGAACAGATACGCAGTATTTT
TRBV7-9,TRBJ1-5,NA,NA,CASSSQGFGNQPQHF,TGTGCCAGCAGCTCCCAGGGATTCGGCAATCAGCCCCAGCATTTT
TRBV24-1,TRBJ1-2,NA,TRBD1,CATSETGTGYGYTF,TGTGCCACCAGTGAAACCGGGACAGGCTATGGCTACACCTTC
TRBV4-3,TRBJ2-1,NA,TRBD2,CASSQDSGGRPPLGEQFF,TGCGCCAGCAGCCAAGATTCCGGCGGGAGGCCACCTTTGGGTGAGCAGTTCTTC
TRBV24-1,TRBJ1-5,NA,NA,CATSAQHPNQPQHF,TGTGCCACCAGTGCCCAACATCCCAATCAGCCCCAGCATTTT
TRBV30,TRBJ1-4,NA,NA,CAWSVGVRGEKLFF,TGTGCCTGGAGTGTCGGGGTACGGGGAGAAAAACTGTTTTTT
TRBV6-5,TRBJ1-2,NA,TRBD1,CASRGQGFLYGYTF,TGTGCCAGCAGGGGACAGGGGTTTCTTTATGGCTACACCTTC
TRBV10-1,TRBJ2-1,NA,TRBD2,CASSDSWTSGFSYNEQFF,TGCGCCAGCAGTGACAGCTGGACTAGCGGCTTCTCCTACAATGAGCAGTTCTTC
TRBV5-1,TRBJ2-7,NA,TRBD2,CASSTSGIYEQYF,TGCGCCAGCAGTACTAGCGGGATATACGAGCAGTACTTC
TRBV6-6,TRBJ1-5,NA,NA,CASSYIQENQPQHF,TGTGCCAGCAGTTACATACAGGAAAATCAGCCCCAGCATTTT
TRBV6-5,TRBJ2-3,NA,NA,CASSFSGFSTYTQYF,TGTGCCAGCAGTTTTAGCGGTTTCTCCACATATACGCAGTATTTT
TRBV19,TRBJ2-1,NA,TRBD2,CASSRLAGVSEQFF,TGTGCCAGTAGTCGACTAGCGGGAGTTTCAGAGCAGTTCTTC
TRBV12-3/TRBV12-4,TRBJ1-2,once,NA,CASSSSGYYGYTF,TGTGCCAGCAGTTCGTCAGGGTACTATGGCTACACCTTC
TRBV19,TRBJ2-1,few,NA,CASSASLVNEQFF,TGTGCCAGTAGTGCGTCACTGGTCAATGAGCAGTTCTTC
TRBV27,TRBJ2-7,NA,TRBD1,CASSPAGTGLYEQYF,TGTGCCAGCAGTCCCGCCGGGACAGGTTTGTACGAGCAGTACTTC
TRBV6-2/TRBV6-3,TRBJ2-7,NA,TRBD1,CASSSGQGERKYF,TGTGCCAGCAGTTCCGGACAGGGAGAAAGAAAGTACTTC
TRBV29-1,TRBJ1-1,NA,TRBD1,CSVDDRGRGMGTEAFF,TGCAGCGTCGATGACAGGGGGCGCGGGATGGGCACTGAAGCTTTCTTT
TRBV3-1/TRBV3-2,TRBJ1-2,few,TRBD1,CASSQGQGYGYTF,TGTGCCAGCAGCCAAGGACAGGGTTATGGCTACACCTTC